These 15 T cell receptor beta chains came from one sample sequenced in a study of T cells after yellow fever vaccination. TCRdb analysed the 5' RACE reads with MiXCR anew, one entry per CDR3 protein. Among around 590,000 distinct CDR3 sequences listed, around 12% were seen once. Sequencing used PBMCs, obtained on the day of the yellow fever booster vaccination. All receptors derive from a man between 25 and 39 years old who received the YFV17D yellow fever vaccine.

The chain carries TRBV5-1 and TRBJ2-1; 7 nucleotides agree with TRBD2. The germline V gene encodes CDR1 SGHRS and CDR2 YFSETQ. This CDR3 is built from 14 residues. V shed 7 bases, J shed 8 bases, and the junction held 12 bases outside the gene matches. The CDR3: CASGLAGVGYEQFF. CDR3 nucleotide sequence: TGCGCCAGCGGTCTGGCGGGAGTGGGCTATGAGCAGTTCTTC. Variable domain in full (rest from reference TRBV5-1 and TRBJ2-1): KAGVTQTPRYLIKTRGQQVTLSCSPISGHRSVSWYQQTPGQGLQFLFEYFSETQRNKGNFPGRFSGRQFSNSRSEMNVSTLELGDSALYLCASGLAGVGYEQFFGPGTRLTVL.

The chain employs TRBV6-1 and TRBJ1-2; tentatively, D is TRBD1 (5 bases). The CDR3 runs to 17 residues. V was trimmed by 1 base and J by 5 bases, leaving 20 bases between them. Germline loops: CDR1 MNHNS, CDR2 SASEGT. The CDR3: CASSEVGRDLLGYGYTF. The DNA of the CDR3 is TGTGCCAGCAGTGAAGTTGGGCGGGACCTCTTGGGATATGGCTACACCTTC.

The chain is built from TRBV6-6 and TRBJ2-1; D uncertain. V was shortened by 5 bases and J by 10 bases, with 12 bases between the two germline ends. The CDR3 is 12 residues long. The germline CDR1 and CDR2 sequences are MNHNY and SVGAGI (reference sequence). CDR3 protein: CASSAQVFEQFF. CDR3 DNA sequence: TGTGCCAGCAGTGCACAAGTTTTCGAGCAGTTCTTC.

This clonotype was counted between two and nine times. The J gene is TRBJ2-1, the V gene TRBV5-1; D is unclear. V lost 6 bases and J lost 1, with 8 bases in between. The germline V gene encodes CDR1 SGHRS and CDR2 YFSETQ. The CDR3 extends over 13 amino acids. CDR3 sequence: CASKSKSYNEQFF. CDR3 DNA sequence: TGCGCCAGCAAGTCCAAATCCTACAATGAGCAGTTCTTC.

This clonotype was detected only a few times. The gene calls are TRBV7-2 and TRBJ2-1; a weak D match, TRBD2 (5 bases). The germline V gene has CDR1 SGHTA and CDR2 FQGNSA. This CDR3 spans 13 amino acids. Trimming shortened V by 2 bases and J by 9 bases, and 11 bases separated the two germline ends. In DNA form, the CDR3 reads TGTGCCAGCAGCTTACTAGCAATCAGTGAGCAGTTCTTC. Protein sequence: CASSLLAISEQFF.

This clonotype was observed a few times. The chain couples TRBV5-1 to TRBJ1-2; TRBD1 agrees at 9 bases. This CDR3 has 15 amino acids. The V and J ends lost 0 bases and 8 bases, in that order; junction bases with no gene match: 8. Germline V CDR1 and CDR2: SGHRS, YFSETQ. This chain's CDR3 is CASSLGQRTGEGYTF. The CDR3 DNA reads TGCGCCAGCAGCTTGGGTCAACGGACAGGGGAAGGCTACACCTTC.

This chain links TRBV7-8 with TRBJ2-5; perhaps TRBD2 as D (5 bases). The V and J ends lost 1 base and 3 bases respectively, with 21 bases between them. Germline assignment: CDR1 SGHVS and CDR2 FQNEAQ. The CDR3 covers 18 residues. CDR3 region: CASSLVGSSVPWEETQYF. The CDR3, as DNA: TGTGCCAGCAGCTTAGTGGGGAGTAGCGTACCTTGGGAAGAGACCCAGTACTTC.

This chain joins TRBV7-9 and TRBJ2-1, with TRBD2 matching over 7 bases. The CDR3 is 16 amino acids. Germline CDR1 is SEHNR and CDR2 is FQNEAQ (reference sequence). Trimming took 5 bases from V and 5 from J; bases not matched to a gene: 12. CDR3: CASSPGLPRGHNEQFF. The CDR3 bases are TGTGCCAGCAGCCCGGGACTACCGCGGGGACACAATGAGCAGTTCTTC.

CDR3 sequence reads: CASSSGAREQYF. DNA for the CDR3: TGTGCCAGCAGTTCAGGGGCTCGCGAGCAGTACTTC. The chain links TRBV28 to TRBJ2-7; a possible D gene is TRBD1 (6 bases). The CDR3 consists of 12 residues. V shed 4 bases and J shed 6 bases, with 10 bases lying between them. Germline V lookup: CDR1 MDHEN, CDR2 SYDVKM. Full variable domain (outside the CDR3, taken from reference TRBV28 and TRBJ2-7): DVKVTQSSRYLVKRTGEKVFLECVQDMDHENMFWYRQDPGLGLRLIYFSYDVKMKEKGDIPEGYSVSREKKERFSLILESASTNQTSMYLCASSSGAREQYFGPGTRLTVT.

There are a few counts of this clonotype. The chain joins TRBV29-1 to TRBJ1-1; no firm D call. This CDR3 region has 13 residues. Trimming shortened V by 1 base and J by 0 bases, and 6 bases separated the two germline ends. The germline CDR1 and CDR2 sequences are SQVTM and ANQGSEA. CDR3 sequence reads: CSVEVAMNTEAFF. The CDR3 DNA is TGCAGCGTTGAAGTCGCTATGAACACTGAAGCTTTCTTT.

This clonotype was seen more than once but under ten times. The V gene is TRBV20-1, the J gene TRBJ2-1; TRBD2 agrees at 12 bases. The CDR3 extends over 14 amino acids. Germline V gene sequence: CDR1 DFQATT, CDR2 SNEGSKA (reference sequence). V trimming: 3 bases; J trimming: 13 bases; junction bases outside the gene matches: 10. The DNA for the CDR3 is TGCAGTGCTAGGGCCCTGACTAGCGGGAGTACTCAGTTCTTC. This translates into CSARALTSGSTQFF.

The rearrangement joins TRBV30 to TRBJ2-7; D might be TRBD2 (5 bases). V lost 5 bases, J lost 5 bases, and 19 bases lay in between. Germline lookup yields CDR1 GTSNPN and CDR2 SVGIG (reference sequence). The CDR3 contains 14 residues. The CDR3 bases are TGTGCCTGGGCCAACGACGGAGGCCTGGACGAGCAGTACTTC. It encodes CAWANDGGLDEQYF.

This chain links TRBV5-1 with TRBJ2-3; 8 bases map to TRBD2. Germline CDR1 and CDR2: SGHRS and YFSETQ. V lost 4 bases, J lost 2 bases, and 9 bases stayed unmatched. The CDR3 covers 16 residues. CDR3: CASSPDSGKSTDTQYF. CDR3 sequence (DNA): TGCGCCAGCAGCCCGGATAGCGGGAAGTCCACAGATACGCAGTATTTT.

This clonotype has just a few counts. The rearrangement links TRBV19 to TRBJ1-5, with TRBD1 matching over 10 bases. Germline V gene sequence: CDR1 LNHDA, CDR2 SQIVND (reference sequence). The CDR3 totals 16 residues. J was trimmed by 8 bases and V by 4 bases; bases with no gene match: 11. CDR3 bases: TGTGCCAGTAGTAGAGACCGGGACAGGGGCTGGGAGCCCCAGCATTTT. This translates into CASSRDRDRGWEPQHF.

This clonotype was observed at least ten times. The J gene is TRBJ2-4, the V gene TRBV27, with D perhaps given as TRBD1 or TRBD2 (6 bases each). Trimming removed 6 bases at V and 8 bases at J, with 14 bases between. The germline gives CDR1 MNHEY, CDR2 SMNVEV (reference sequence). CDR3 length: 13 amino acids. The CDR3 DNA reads TGTGCCAGCAGCAGAAACAGGGAGGACATTCAGTACTTC. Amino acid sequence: CASSRNREDIQYF.